The T cell receptor beta chain described here comes from a study of response to subunit inactivated influenza vaccine. Points from the study as a whole: It was the authors' suggestion that each seasonal influenza vaccination recruits few new T cells.

This clonotype was observed a handful of times. Its antigen is unidentified. Each CDR3 protein gets one entry after TCRdb re-called the RT-PCR reads with MiXCR. This sample has about 160,000 distinct CDR3 sequences, with roughly 10% found just once. The sequence was obtained from a man between 45 and 60 years old who received an inactivated influenza vaccine. This sample comprised non-naive T cells sorted from PBMCs, obtained roughly 46 days after vaccination.

The DNA for the CDR3 is TGTGCCAGCAGCTTTTTGGCAGGAGGTCAGCCCCAGCATTTT. Residues: CASSFLAGGQPQHF. V gene TRBV12-3 or TRBV12-4 combines with J gene TRBJ1-5; D not certain. This CDR3 is 14 amino acids long. Trimming removed 6 bases from V and 6 bases from J, with 15 bases in between.